A selection of T cell receptor beta chains follows, all from one sample in a study of T cell responses to AZD1222 COVID-19 vaccine. Only in-frame clones appear in the TCRdb table, and some are missing; sequencing was by immunoSEQ multiplex PCR. The table shows around 160,000 clones, with 90% to 95% occurring only once. This material consisted of peripheral blood, taken on day 0 of AZD1222 vaccination. The receptor set was obtained from an adult in good health. Each CDR3 is given with its conserved first and last residue. A D gene is named only where the DNA matches it firmly. Rows give clone size only sometimes, using once, few, many, or a class for an expanded clone.

j_gene | d_gene | v_gene | abundance | CDR3aa | CDR3nt
TRBJ2-7 | TRBD2 | TRBV2 | - | CASREIGLAIEQYF | TGTGCCAGCAGGGAAATCGGACTAGCTATCGAGCAGTACTTC
TRBJ2-5 | - | TRBV3-1/TRBV3-2 | - | CASSQDFGEGETQYF | TGTGCCAGCAGCCAAGATTTTGGGGAAGGAGAGACCCAGTACTTC
TRBJ2-7 | - | TRBV28 | - | CASGSGQPYEQYF | TGTGCCAGCGGCTCGGGACAACCCTACGAGCAGTACTTC
TRBJ1-6 | - | TRBV5-6 | - | CATQRGYGDSPLHF | TGTGCCACCCAGAGGGGTTACGGGGACTCACCCCTCCACTTT
TRBJ1-1 | - | TRBV5-3 | - | CARSFSLMNTEAFF | TGTGCCAGAAGCTTCAGTCTCATGAACACTGAAGCTTTCTTT
TRBJ2-2 | TRBD2 | TRBV12-5 | - | CASGLGSGRAANTGELFF | TGTGCTAGTGGTTTGGGTAGCGGGAGGGCTGCGAACACCGGGGAGCTGTTTTTT
TRBJ1-6 | TRBD1 | TRBV19 | - | CASMGLGTASSYNSPLHF | TGTGCCAGTATGGGCCTCGGGACAGCCAGCTCCTATAATTCACCCCTCCACTTT
TRBJ2-2 | - | TRBV5-5 | - | CASSWPSGAGELFF | TGTGCCAGCAGCTGGCCCTCAGGGGCCGGGGAGCTGTTTTTT
TRBJ2-7 | TRBD1 | TRBV2 | - | CASSETGSYEQYF | TGTGCCAGCAGTGAGACAGGGTCCTACGAGCAGTACTTC
TRBJ1-5 | - | TRBV10-3 | - | CAISRGQNNQPQHF | TGTGCCATCAGCCGGGGTCAGAACAATCAGCCCCAGCATTTT
TRBJ2-1 | - | TRBV6-6 | - | CATASSGFDNEQFF | TGTGCCACTGCCTCATCGGGGTTCGACAATGAGCAGTTCTTC
TRBJ2-1 | - | TRBV7-3 | - | CASSPGPAGYNEQFF | TGTGCCAGCAGCCCCGGACCAGCGGGTTACAATGAGCAGTTCTTC
TRBJ1-3 | - | TRBV7-9 | - | CASSPSTVSGNTIYF | TGTGCCAGCAGCCCATCGACGGTTTCTGGAAACACCATATATTTT
TRBJ1-6 | - | TRBV7-8 | - | CASSLDRTGNSPLHF | TGTGCCAGCAGCTTAGACAGGACGGGCAATTCACCCCTCCACTTT
TRBJ1-5 | - | TRBV19 | - | CASRGQSYSNQPQHF | TGTGCCAGTAGAGGACAGTCATATAGCAATCAGCCCCAGCATTTT
TRBJ1-5 | - | TRBV7-8 | - | CASSFFADSNQPQHF | TGTGCCAGCAGCTTTTTCGCGGATAGCAATCAGCCCCAGCATTTT
TRBJ2-1 | TRBD2 | TRBV4-1 | - | CASSQVGSGGYNEQFF | TGCGCCAGCAGCCAAGTGGGTAGCGGGGGGTACAATGAGCAGTTCTTC
TRBJ2-7 | TRBD2 | TRBV9 | - | CASSVGLRGVAGGDEQYF | TGTGCCAGCAGCGTAGGGCTTAGGGGGGTAGCGGGAGGGGACGAGCAGTACTTC
TRBJ2-1 | TRBD1 | TRBV25-1 | - | CASSPRTGKNEQFF | TGTGCCAGCAGTCCCCGGACAGGGAAGAATGAGCAGTTCTTC
TRBJ1-3 | - | TRBV18 | - | CASSLTGDSGNTIYF | TGTGCCAGCTCACTGACGGGAGATTCTGGAAACACCATATATTTT
TRBJ2-7 | - | TRBV20-1 | - | CSASFAGIYEQYF | TGCAGTGCTAGTTTTGCGGGAATCTACGAGCAGTACTTC
TRBJ2-3 | TRBD2 | TRBV10-3 | - | CAISESWTSGASTDTQYF | TGTGCCATCAGTGAGTCGTGGACTAGCGGGGCCAGCACAGATACGCAGTATTTT
TRBJ2-7 | - | TRBV6-5 | - | CASSYSPSAYEQYF | TGTGCCAGCAGTTACTCCCCCAGTGCCTACGAGCAGTACTTC
TRBJ1-1 | - | TRBV5-6 | once | CASSFPGLNTEAFF | TGTGCCAGCAGCTTCCCAGGGCTGAACACTGAAGCTTTCTTT
TRBJ2-1 | TRBD2 | TRBV5-1 | - | CASSLIAGADNEQFF | TGCGCCAGCAGCCTCATAGCGGGGGCCGACAATGAGCAGTTCTTC
TRBJ2-7 | TRBD1 | TRBV7-7 | - | CASSFGTGGVYEQYF | TGTGCTAGCAGCTTCGGGACAGGGGGAGTCTACGAGCAGTACTTC
TRBJ1-1 | - | TRBV6-5 | - | CASGRGRVDTEAFF | TGTGCCAGTGGCCGGGGGAGGGTCGACACTGAAGCTTTCTTT
TRBJ2-3 | TRBD2 | TRBV5-4 | once | CASSFGVSVAGVPGNTQYF | TGTGCCAGCAGCTTCGGGGTTTCGGTAGCGGGAGTACCCGGGAATACGCAGTATTTT
TRBJ1-6 | TRBD1 | TRBV16 | once | CASSQSGQVNSPLHF | TGTGCCAGCAGCCAATCGGGACAGGTCAATTCACCCCTCCACTTT
TRBJ1-2 | TRBD1 | TRBV5-1 | - | CASSWVPGQGNGYTF | TGCGCCAGCAGCTGGGTTCCGGGACAGGGCAATGGCTACACCTTC